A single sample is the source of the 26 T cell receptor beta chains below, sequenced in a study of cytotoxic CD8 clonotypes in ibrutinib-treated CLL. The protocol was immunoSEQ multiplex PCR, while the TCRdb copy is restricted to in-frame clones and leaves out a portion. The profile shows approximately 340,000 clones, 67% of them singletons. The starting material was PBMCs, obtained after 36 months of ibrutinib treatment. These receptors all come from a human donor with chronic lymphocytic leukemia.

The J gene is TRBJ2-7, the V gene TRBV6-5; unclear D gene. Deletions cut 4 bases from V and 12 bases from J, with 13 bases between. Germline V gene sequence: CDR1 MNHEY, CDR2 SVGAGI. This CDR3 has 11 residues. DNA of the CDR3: TGTGCCAGCAGTTTGGGTCTACGACTGTACTTC. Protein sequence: CASSLGLRLYF.

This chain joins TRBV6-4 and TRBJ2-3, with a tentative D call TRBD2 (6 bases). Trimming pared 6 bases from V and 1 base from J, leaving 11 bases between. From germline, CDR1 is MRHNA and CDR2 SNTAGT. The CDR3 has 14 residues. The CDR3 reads CASRSTGGTDTQYF. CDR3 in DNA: TGTGCCAGCAGATCCACGGGAGGCACAGATACGCAGTATTTT.

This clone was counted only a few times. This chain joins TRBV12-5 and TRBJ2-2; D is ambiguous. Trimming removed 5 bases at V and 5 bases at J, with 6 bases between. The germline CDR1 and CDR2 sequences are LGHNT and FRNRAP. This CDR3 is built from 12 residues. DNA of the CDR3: TGTGCTAGTGGTCCCCGGACCGGGGAGCTGTTTTTT. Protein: CASGPRTGELFF. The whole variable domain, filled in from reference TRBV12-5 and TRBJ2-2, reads DARVTQTPRHKVTEMGQEVTMRCQPILGHNTVFWYRQTMMQGLELLAYFRNRAPLDDSGMPKDRFSAEMPDATLATLKIQPSEPRDSAVYFCASGPRTGELFFGEGSRLTVL.

The CDR3 region is CASSQVGGGIQYF. The CDR3 bases are TGCGCCAGCAGCCAAGTGGGTGGAGGCATTCAGTACTTC. The chain combines TRBV4-1 with TRBJ2-4, with TRBD2 as a possible D gene (5 bases). V lost 1 base to trimming and J lost 9 bases, with 10 bases between them. CDR3 length: 13 residues. Germline-derived CDR1 and CDR2 are MGHRA and YSYEKL.

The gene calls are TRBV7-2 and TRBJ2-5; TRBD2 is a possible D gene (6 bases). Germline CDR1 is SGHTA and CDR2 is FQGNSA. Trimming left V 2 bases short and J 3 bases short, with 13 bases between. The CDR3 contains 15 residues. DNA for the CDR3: TGTGCCAGCAGCTTACCGGGGGTAATAAAAGAGACCCAGTACTTC. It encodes CASSLPGVIKETQYF. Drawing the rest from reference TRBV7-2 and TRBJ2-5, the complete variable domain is GAGVSQSPSNKVTEKGKDVELRCDPISGHTALYWYRQSLGQGLEFLIYFQGNSAPDKSGLPSDRFSAERTGGSVSTLTIQRTQQEDSAVYLCASSLPGVIKETQYFGPGTRLLVL.

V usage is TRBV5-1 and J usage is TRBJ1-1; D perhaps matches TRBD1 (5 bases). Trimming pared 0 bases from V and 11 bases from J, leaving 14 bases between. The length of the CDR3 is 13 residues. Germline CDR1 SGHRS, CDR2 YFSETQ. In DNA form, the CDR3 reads TGCGCCAGCAGCTTGGAAGAGGGGAGTACGGCTTTCTTT. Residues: CASSLEEGSTAFF.

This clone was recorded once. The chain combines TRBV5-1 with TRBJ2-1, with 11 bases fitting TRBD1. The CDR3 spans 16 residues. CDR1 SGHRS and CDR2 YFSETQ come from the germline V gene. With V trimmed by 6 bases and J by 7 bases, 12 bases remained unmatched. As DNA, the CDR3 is TGCGCCAGCACCTTCGCACACGGGACAGGGGGTAATGAGCAGTTCTTC. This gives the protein CASTFAHGTGGNEQFF.

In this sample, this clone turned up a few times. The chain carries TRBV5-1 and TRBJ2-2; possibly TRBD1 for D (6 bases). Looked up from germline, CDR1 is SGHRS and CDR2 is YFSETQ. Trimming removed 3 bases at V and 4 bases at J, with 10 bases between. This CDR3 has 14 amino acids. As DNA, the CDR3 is TGCGCCAGCAGCTCCGACAGGTTCACCGGGGAGCTGTTTTTT. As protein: CASSSDRFTGELFF.

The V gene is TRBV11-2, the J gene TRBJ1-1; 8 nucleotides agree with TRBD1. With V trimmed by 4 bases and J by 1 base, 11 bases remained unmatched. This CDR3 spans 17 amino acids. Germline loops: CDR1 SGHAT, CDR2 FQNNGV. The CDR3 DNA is TGTGCCAGCAGCTACATCCGGGACAGGAGATCGAACACTGAAGCTTTCTTT. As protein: CASSYIRDRRSNTEAFF.

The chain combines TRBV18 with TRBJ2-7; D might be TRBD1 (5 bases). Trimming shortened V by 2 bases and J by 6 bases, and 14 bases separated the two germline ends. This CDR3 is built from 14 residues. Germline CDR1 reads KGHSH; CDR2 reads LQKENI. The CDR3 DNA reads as TGTGCCAGCTCACCAAAGGGGTCGGTCTCCGAGCAGTACTTC. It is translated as CASSPKGSVSEQYF.

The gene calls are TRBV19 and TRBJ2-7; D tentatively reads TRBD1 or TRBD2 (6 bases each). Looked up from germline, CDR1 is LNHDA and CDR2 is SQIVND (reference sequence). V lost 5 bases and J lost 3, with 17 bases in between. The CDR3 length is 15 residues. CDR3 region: CASSAPSEGGYEQYF. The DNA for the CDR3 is TGTGCCAGTAGTGCCCCTAGCGAAGGGGGCTACGAGCAGTACTTC.

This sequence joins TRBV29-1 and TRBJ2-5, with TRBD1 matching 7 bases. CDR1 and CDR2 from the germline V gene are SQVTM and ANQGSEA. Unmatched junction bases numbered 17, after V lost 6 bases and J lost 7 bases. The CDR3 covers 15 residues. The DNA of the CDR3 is TGCAGCGTACTCGAAGGGGGCATTGGTTTTGGGACCCAGTACTTC. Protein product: CSVLEGGIGFGTQYF.

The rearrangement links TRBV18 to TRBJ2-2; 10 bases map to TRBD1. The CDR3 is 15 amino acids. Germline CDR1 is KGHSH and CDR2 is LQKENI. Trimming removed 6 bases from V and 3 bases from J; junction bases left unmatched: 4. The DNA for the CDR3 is TGTGCCAGCTCTCGACAGGGGGCTGACACCGGGGAGCTGTTTTTT. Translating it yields CASSRQGADTGELFF.

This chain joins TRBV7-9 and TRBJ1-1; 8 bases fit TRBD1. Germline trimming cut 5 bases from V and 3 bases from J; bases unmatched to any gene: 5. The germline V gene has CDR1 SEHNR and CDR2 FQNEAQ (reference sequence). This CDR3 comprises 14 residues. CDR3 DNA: TGTGCCAGCAGCATGGACAGGGACCACACTGAAGCTTTCTTT. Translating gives CASSMDRDHTEAFF.

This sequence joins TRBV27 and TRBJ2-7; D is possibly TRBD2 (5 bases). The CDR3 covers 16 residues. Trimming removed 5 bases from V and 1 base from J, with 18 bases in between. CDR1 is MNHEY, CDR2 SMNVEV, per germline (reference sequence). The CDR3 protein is CASSRIGLTNSYEQYF. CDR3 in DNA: TGTGCCAGCAGTCGCATCGGACTTACCAATTCCTACGAGCAGTACTTC.

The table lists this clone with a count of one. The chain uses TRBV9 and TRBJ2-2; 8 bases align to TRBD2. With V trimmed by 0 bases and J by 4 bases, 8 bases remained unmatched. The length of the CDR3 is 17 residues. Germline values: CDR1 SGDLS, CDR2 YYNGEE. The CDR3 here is CASSVVLSGSSTGELFF. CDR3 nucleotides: TGTGCCAGCAGCGTAGTTCTCAGCGGGAGCAGCACCGGGGAGCTGTTTTTT.

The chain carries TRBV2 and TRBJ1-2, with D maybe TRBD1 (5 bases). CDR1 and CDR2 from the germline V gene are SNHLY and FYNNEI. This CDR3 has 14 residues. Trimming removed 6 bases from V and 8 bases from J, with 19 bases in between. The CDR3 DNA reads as TGTGCCAGCAGGGACACCTCTCTACCAGGGGGCTACACCTTC. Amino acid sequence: CASRDTSLPGGYTF.

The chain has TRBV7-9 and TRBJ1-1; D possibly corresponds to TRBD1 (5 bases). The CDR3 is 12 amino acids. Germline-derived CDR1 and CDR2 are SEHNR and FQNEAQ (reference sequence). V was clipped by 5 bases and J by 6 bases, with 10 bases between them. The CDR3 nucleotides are TGTGCCAGCAGCCGGCTGGGGGCTGAAGCTTTCTTT. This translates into CASSRLGAEAFF.

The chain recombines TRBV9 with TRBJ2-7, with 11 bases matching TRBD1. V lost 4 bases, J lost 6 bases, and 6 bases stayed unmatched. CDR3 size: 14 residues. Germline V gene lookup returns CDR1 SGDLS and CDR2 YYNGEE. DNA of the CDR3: TGTGCCAGCAGCCCCCGGACAGGGGGCGGCGAGCAGTACTTC. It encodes CASSPRTGGGEQYF.

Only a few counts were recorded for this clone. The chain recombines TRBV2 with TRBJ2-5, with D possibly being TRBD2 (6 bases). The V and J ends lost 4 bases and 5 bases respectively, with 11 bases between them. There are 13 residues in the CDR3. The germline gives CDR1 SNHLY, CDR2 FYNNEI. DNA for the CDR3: TGTGCCAGCAGTGGAGGCCGGGGGGAGACCCAGTACTTC. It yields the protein CASSGGRGETQYF.

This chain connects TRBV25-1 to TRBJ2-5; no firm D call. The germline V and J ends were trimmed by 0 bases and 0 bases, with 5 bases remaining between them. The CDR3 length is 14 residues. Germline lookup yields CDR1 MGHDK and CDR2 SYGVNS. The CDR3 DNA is TGTGCCAGCAGTGAATACCGGCACCAAGAGACCCAGTACTTC. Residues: CASSEYRHQETQYF.

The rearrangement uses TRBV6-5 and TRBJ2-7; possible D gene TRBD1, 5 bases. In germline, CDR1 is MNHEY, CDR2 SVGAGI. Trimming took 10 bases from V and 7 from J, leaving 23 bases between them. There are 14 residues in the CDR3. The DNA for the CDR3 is TGTGCCACCAAAAGGGGAAAGGTTTCACTGGAGCAGTACTTC. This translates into CATKRGKVSLEQYF.

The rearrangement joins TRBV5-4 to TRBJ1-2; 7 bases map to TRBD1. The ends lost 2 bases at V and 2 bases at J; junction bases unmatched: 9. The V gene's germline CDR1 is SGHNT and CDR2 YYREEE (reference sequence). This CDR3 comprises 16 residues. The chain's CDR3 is CASSFQQGLGNYGYTF. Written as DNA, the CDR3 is TGTGCCAGCAGCTTTCAACAGGGGTTGGGCAACTATGGCTACACCTTC.

The CDR3 DNA reads TGTGCCAGCAGCAAAAGGGTCCCGGGACAGGGGGCCGGTGATACGCAGTATTTT. This sequence encodes CASSKRVPGQGAGDTQYF. The chain is built from TRBV7-8 and TRBJ2-3; 12 bases are a match to TRBD1. The germline V gene has CDR1 SGHVS and CDR2 FQNEAQ. Unmatched junction bases numbered 15, after V lost 5 bases and J lost 6 bases. The CDR3 loop spans 18 amino acids.

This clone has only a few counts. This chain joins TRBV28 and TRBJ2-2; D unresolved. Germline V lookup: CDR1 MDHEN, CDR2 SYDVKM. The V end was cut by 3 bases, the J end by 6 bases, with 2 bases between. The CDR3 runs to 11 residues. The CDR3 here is CASSFPGELFF. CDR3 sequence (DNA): TGTGCCAGCAGTTTTCCCGGGGAGCTGTTTTTT.

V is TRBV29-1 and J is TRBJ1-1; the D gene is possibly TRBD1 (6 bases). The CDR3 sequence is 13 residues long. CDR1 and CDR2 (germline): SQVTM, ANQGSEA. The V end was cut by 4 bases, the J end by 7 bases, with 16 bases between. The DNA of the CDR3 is TGCAGCGTTGTACCTCAGGGGTTCGGTGAAGCTTTCTTT. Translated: CSVVPQGFGEAFF.